The present TCR beta chain was sequenced within a study of control samples from healthy donors and cancer patients. This CDR3 region has 11 residues. The V gene's germline CDR1 is SNHLY and CDR2 FYNNEI. Deletions cut 8 bases from V and 9 bases from J, with 12 bases between. Sequencing was performed with immunoSEQ multiplex PCR; in TCRdb, only in-frame clones are kept and a portion is missing. The sample shows approximately 12,000 clones, 94% of them seen only once. The specimen was PBMCs. The rearrangement uses TRBV2 and TRBJ2-3, with TRBD2 as a possible D gene (6 bases). This receptor was taken from a man in his sixties or seventies with head and neck cancer. CDR3 coding DNA: TGTGCCAGCCAATTAGCGGAAACGCAGTATTTT. It specifies CASQLAETQYF.